This TCR beta chain was sequenced during a study of T cell responses to AZD1222 COVID-19 vaccine. Germline loops: CDR1 LGHDT, CDR2 YNNKEL (reference sequence). The CDR3 extends over 13 amino acids. Trimming pared 0 bases from V and 5 bases from J, leaving 7 bases between. This table comes from immunoSEQ multiplex PCR, and its TCRdb copy is limited to in-frame clones, with some not included. This table has fewer than 200,000 clones, about 90% appearing once. The sequence derives from an adult in good health. Material: peripheral blood, obtained on day 0 of AZD1222 vaccination. V and J are TRBV3-1 (or the pseudogene TRBV3-2) and TRBJ1-2; D is ambiguous. CDR3 sequence reads: CASSQEQLYGYTF. The DNA of the CDR3 is TGTGCCAGCAGCCAAGAACAGTTATATGGCTACACCTTC.